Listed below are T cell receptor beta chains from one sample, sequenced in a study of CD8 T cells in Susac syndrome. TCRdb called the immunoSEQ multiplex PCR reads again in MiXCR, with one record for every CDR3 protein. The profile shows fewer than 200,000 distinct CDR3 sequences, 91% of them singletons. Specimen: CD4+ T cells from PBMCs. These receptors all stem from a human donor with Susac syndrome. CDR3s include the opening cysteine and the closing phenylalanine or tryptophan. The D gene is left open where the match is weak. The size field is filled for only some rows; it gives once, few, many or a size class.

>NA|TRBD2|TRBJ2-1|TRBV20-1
TGCAGTACTTTAGACCTAGCGGGGGATTACAATGAGCAGTTCTTC
CSTLDLAGDYNEQFF
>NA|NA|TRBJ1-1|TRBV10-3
TGTGCCATCAGTGAGTCGAGTCAGTCTTCCGCTGCTTTCTTT
CAISESSQSSAAFF
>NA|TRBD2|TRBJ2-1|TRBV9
TGTGCCAGCAGCGTGAGCCCACTAGCGGGAGACCCCCTCAATGAGCAGTTCTTC
CASSVSPLAGDPLNEQFF
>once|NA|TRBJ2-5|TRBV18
TGTGCCAGCTCACCTCAACCGGACAATTTGAGGGAGACCCAGTACTTC
CASSPQPDNLRETQYF
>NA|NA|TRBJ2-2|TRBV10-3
TGTGCCATCAGTGAGACAGCGGGCACCGGGGAGCTGTTTTTT
CAISETAGTGELFF
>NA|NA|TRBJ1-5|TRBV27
TGTGCCAGCAGTTTATCCGGCAATCAGCCCCAGCATTTT
CASSLSGNQPQHF
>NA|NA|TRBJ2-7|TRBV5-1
TGCGCCAGCGGGATCGGGCCGGATGGATCCTACGAGCAGTACTTC
CASGIGPDGSYEQYF
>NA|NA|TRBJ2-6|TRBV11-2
TGTGCCAGCAGCAAATCCACGAGGACAGCCACCTCTGGGGCCAACGTCCTGACTTTC
CASSKSTRTATSGANVLTF
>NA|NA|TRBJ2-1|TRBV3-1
TGTGCCAGCAGCCAAGATAGATCGAAGGGACACAATGAGCAGTTCTTC
CASSQDRSKGHNEQFF
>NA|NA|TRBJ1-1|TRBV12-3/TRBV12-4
TGTGCCAGCAGTTTTGGGGAAGGGAACACTGAAGCTTTCTTT
CASSFGEGNTEAFF
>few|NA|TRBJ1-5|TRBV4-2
TGTGCCAGCAGCCATGGACGGATCAATCAGCCCCAGCATTTT
CASSHGRINQPQHF
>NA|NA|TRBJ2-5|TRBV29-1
TGCAGCGCCGCCCCCCGGCAAGGCACCCAAGAGACCCAGTACTTC
CSAAPRQGTQETQYF
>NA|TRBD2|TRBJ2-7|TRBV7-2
TGTGCCAGCAGCTTAAAAGCGGGAGCAGCCTACGAGCAGTACTTC
CASSLKAGAAYEQYF
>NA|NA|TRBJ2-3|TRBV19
TGTGCCAGTAGTATAGGGCTAGGCGCGGGAGATACGCAGTATTTT
CASSIGLGAGDTQYF
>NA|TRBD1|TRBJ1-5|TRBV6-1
TGTGCCAGCAGTGAACCCTCGGGACAGGCTAATCAGCCCCAGCATTTT
CASSEPSGQANQPQHF
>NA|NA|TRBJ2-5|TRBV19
TGTGCCAGTAGTATCAGCCCGGCCGGGGAGACCCAGTACTTC
CASSISPAGETQYF
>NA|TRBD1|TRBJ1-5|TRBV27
TGTGCCAGCAGTGGGACAGGGGGCAGGAGGGCCCAGCATTTT
CASSGTGGRRAQHF
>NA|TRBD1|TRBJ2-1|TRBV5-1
TGCGCCAGCAGCTTGGAGCAGGGGGCCGGAGAGCAGTTCTTC
CASSLEQGAGEQFF
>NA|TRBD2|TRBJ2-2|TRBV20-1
TGCAGTGCTAGAGAACTAGCGGGAGGGGACACCGGGGAGCTGTTTTTT
CSARELAGGDTGELFF
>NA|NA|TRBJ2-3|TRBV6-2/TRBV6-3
TGTGCCAGCAGACGGGCTTATGGGACAGATACGCAGTATTTT
CASRRAYGTDTQYF
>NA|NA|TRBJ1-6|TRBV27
TGTGCCAGCAGTTTATCGGGGAATGTTTCACCCCTCCACTTT
CASSLSGNVSPLHF
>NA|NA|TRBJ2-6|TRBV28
TGTGCCAGCAGAGCACGTTACAGGGCTGGGGCCAACGTCCTGACTTTC
CASRARYRAGANVLTF
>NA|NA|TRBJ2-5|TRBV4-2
TGTGCCAGCGTGAAGGAACTCGGAGGGGAGACCCAGTACTTC
CASVKELGGETQYF
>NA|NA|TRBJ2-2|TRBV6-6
TGTGCCAGCGTATGGACAGACGCCACCGGGGAGCTGTTTTTT
CASVWTDATGELFF
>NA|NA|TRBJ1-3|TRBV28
TGTGCCAGCAGTTTAGTGCCGGGGAGCTCTGGAAACACCATATATTTT
CASSLVPGSSGNTIYF
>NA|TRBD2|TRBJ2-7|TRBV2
TGTGCCAGCAGCGGAGGAGGAGCGGGGGTTATTAGCTCCTACGAGCAGTACTTC
CASSGGGAGVISSYEQYF
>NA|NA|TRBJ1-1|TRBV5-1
TGCGCCAGCAGGAGGGGCATTCGGGAAGCTTTCTTT
CASRRGIREAFF
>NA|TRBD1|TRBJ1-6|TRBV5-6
TGTGCCAGCAGCTTCTTGACAGGGGATAATTCACCCCTCCACTTT
CASSFLTGDNSPLHF
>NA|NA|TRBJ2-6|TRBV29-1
TGCAGCGTTTTTTCCACTGGGGCCAACGTCCTGACTTTC
CSVFSTGANVLTF
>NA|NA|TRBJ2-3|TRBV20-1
TGCAGTGCCCGGCCGGGACGTCAGGCAGATACGCAGTATTTT
CSARPGRQADTQYF
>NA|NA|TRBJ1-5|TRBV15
TGTGCCACCAGCAGAGATCGAAGGGAGCAGCCCCAGCATTTT
CATSRDRREQPQHF
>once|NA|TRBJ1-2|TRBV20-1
TGCAGTGCTAAGGTGGGAACAGGGTTCGGCTACACCTTC
CSAKVGTGFGYTF
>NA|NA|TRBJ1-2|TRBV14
TGTGCCAGCAGCCAAGCCCTCCTGTATGGCTACACCTTC
CASSQALLYGYTF
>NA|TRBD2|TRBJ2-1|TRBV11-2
TGTGCCAGCAGATTGGGACTAGAGAGTTACAATGAGCAGTTCTTC
CASRLGLESYNEQFF
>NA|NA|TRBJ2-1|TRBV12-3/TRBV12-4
TGTGCCAGCAGTTTAAACAGCTTCAATGAGCAGTTCTTC
CASSLNSFNEQFF
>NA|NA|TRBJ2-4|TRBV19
TGTGCCAGTATCGCCCGTCCGGGGGCCAAAAACATTCAGTACTTC
CASIARPGAKNIQYF
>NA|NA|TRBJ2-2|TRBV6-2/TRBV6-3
TGTGCCAGCAGTTATCAGGGTTCTACAGCCGGGGAGCTGTTTTTT
CASSYQGSTAGELFF
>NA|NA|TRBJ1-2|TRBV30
TGTGCCTGGAGTCCGGGTTCCTCTGGCTACACCTTC
CAWSPGSSGYTF
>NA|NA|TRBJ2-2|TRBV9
TGTGCCAGCAGCGTAGGTCGCGCTAGCCTCACCGGGGAGCTGTTTTTT
CASSVGRASLTGELFF
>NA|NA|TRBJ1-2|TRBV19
TGTGCCAGTAGTATAGTCCCAGGGGTCCTCAACTATGGCTACACCTTC
CASSIVPGVLNYGYTF
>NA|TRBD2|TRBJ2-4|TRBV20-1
TGCAGTGCTAGCCGAAACCTAGCGGGATGGCGGGCCAAAAACATTCAGTACTTC
CSASRNLAGWRAKNIQYF
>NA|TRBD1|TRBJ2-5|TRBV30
TGTGCCTGGAGTGTGTGGACAGGGGGCGCGGAGACCCAGTACTTC
CAWSVWTGGAETQYF
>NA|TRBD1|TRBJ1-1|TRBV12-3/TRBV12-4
TGTGCCAGCAGTTTCCGGGACAGCTACACTGAAGCTTTCTTT
CASSFRDSYTEAFF